This T cell receptor (beta chain) was found in a study of blood T cell repertoires in COVID-19. Original data processing: Nucleated cell number was recorded as an estimate derived from reference gene primer amplification. Clones were read by immunoSEQ multiplex PCR, and TCRdb kept only the in-frame ones, dropping some. V and J calls and clone size are copied from that table; D and trimming were computed from the DNA. There are about 80,000 clones in the sample; about four fifths occur only once, and roughly 15% lies in the top ten. The source material was peripheral blood. The TCR originated in a human donor in a cohort sampled during active COVID-19.

CDR3 amino acids: CATSRDRDSAADTQYF. The CDR3, as DNA: TGTGCCACCAGCAGAGATCGGGACAGTGCGGCAGATACGCAGTATTTT. The chain recombines TRBV15 with TRBJ2-3, with TRBD1 identical over 7 bases. CDR1 LNHNV and CDR2 YYDKDF come from the germline V gene (reference sequence). The CDR3 consists of 16 residues. Unmatched junction bases numbered 7, after V lost 0 bases and J lost 4 bases.